The rows below give T cell receptor beta chains drawn from one sample of a study of blood T cell repertoires in COVID-19. Sequencing used immunoSEQ multiplex PCR; TCRdb keeps in-frame clones, though not all of them. The sample consists of more than 300,000 clones, about nine tenths of them appearing once. Sequenced input: peripheral blood. The receptor source for this set is a woman aged 50 to 65 with COVID-19, enrolled during active disease. CDR3s include the opening cysteine and the closing phenylalanine or tryptophan. The order of the fields is CDR3 protein, CDR3 DNA, J gene, clone size, V gene, D gene. A D gene is named only where the DNA matches it firmly. Clone size is stated in some rows and not others, as once, few, many or a class when expanded.

CDR3 protein: CASSKGFSYEQYF
CDR3 DNA: TGTGCCAGCAGTAAGGGGTTCTCCTACGAGCAGTACTTC
J gene: TRBJ2-7
clone size: NA
V gene: TRBV7-2
D gene: NA

CDR3 protein: CSAAGQGNYNEQFF
CDR3 DNA: TGCAGCGCCGCCGGACAGGGAAATTACAATGAGCAGTTCTTC
J gene: TRBJ2-1
clone size: NA
V gene: TRBV29-1
D gene: TRBD1

CDR3 protein: CASRGGTVKQFF
CDR3 DNA: TGTGCCAGCAGGGGAGGGACGGTCAAGCAGTTCTTC
J gene: TRBJ2-1
clone size: NA
V gene: TRBV12-3/TRBV12-4
D gene: TRBD2

CDR3 protein: CASSGGTANQPQHF
CDR3 DNA: TGTGCCAGCAGCGGAGGGACGGCTAATCAGCCCCAGCATTTT
J gene: TRBJ1-5
clone size: NA
V gene: TRBV5-5
D gene: NA

CDR3 protein: CASSQVPQEYLGNTIYF
CDR3 DNA: TGTGCCAGCAGCCAAGTCCCACAGGAATACCTTGGAAACACCATATATTTT
J gene: TRBJ1-3
clone size: NA
V gene: TRBV4-2
D gene: NA

CDR3 protein: CASSLSIAVGEAFF
CDR3 DNA: TGTGCCAGCAGCTTAAGTATCGCGGTGGGTGAAGCTTTCTTT
J gene: TRBJ1-1
clone size: few
V gene: TRBV7-8
D gene: NA

CDR3 protein: CASSSLSVRYEQYF
CDR3 DNA: TGTGCCAGCAGTTCCCTGAGCGTACGCTACGAGCAGTACTTC
J gene: TRBJ2-7
clone size: few
V gene: TRBV27
D gene: NA

CDR3 protein: CASSYLGGPGLYEQYF
CDR3 DNA: TGTGCCAGCAGTTACCTCGGGGGGCCAGGTCTCTACGAGCAGTACTTC
J gene: TRBJ2-7
clone size: few
V gene: TRBV6-2/TRBV6-3
D gene: NA

CDR3 protein: CASSPGTATREQYF
CDR3 DNA: TGTGCCAGCTCACCAGGGACAGCCACTCGCGAGCAGTACTTC
J gene: TRBJ2-7
clone size: NA
V gene: TRBV18
D gene: TRBD1

CDR3 protein: CASSDPGRTKETQYF
CDR3 DNA: TGCGCCAGCAGTGACCCGGGACGGACTAAGGAGACCCAGTACTTC
J gene: TRBJ2-5
clone size: NA
V gene: TRBV10-1
D gene: NA

CDR3 protein: CASSEMHSENTDTQYF
CDR3 DNA: TGTGCCAGCAGTGAAATGCACTCCGAGAACACAGATACGCAGTATTTT
J gene: TRBJ2-3
clone size: NA
V gene: TRBV6-1
D gene: NA

CDR3 protein: CASSQAVRLAENYEQYF
CDR3 DNA: TGCGCCAGCAGTCAAGCGGTTCGGCTAGCGGAAAACTACGAGCAGTACTTC
J gene: TRBJ2-7
clone size: NA
V gene: TRBV23-1
D gene: TRBD2

CDR3 protein: CSVDPTGGTDRYGYTF
CDR3 DNA: TGCAGCGTTGATCCTACAGGGGGCACTGATAGGTATGGCTACACCTTC
J gene: TRBJ1-2
clone size: NA
V gene: TRBV29-1
D gene: TRBD1

CDR3 protein: CASSPSLAGGRYNEQFF
CDR3 DNA: TGCGCCAGCAGCCCTTCTCTAGCGGGTGGGCGGTACAATGAGCAGTTCTTC
J gene: TRBJ2-1
clone size: NA
V gene: TRBV4-1
D gene: TRBD2

CDR3 protein: CASSRTDQTYGYTF
CDR3 DNA: TGCGCCAGCAGCCGGACAGACCAAACCTATGGCTACACCTTC
J gene: TRBJ1-2
clone size: once
V gene: TRBV5-1
D gene: NA

CDR3 protein: CARSAYSGFGTEAFF
CDR3 DNA: TGTGCCAGAAGCGCCTACTCAGGGTTCGGCACTGAAGCTTTCTTT
J gene: TRBJ1-1
clone size: NA
V gene: TRBV5-3
D gene: NA

CDR3 protein: CASSLWTSDYNEQFF
CDR3 DNA: TGTGCCAGCAGCTTATGGACTAGCGACTACAATGAGCAGTTCTTC
J gene: TRBJ2-1
clone size: NA
V gene: TRBV11-2
D gene: TRBD2

CDR3 protein: CASSIGGDYTDTQYF
CDR3 DNA: TGTGCCAGTAGTATCGGGGGGGACTACACAGATACGCAGTATTTT
J gene: TRBJ2-3
clone size: NA
V gene: TRBV19
D gene: TRBD2

CDR3 protein: CASSLGPAGAGGRTGELFF
CDR3 DNA: TGTGCCAGCAGCTTGGGACCAGCCGGAGCGGGAGGGCGTACCGGGGAGCTGTTTTTT
J gene: TRBJ2-2
clone size: NA
V gene: TRBV5-4
D gene: TRBD2

CDR3 protein: CASSSSNIGTSGRAEQFF
CDR3 DNA: TGTGCCAGCAGCTCCAGTAACATTGGGACTAGCGGGAGGGCTGAGCAGTTCTTC
J gene: TRBJ2-1
clone size: NA
V gene: TRBV14
D gene: TRBD2

CDR3 protein: CASSFDRWIGELFF
CDR3 DNA: TGTGCCAGCAGCTTCGACAGATGGATCGGGGAGCTGTTTTTT
J gene: TRBJ2-2
clone size: NA
V gene: TRBV5-6
D gene: NA

CDR3 protein: CSVGRGNDNYGYTF
CDR3 DNA: TGCAGCGTTGGGAGGGGAAACGATAACTATGGCTACACCTTC
J gene: TRBJ1-2
clone size: NA
V gene: TRBV29-1
D gene: NA

CDR3 protein: CASTVLLRGAYTEAFF
CDR3 DNA: TGTGCCAGTACTGTATTACTGCGGGGGGCGTACACTGAAGCTTTCTTT
J gene: TRBJ1-1
clone size: NA
V gene: TRBV19
D gene: NA

CDR3 protein: CASSQYSGQSYEQYF
CDR3 DNA: TGTGCCAGCAGCCAATACTCGGGACAGTCCTACGAGCAGTACTTC
J gene: TRBJ2-7
clone size: NA
V gene: TRBV3-1/TRBV3-2
D gene: TRBD1

CDR3 protein: CASSIPGLAGPQDTDTQYF
CDR3 DNA: TGTGCCAGCAGCATTCCGGGACTAGCGGGACCTCAAGACACAGATACGCAGTATTTT
J gene: TRBJ2-3
clone size: NA
V gene: TRBV9
D gene: TRBD2